The 30 T cell receptor beta chains listed next were all sequenced from one sample in a study of blood T cell repertoires in COVID-19 (TCRdb year 2020). The library was produced with the immunoSEQ multiplex PCR assay. This is the immuneACCESS table as TCRdb keeps it, with only in-frame sequences that have V and J called. A part of the clones is gone; compared with another copy, unresolved V genes explain less than half, and the rest is unexplained. The sample table contains about 200,000 clones; only one count was recorded for 80% to 90% of them. Around 4.5% of the sample rests with the top ten. Sequences were obtained from PBMCs or T cells enriched from blood (not recorded which). The receptors shown here come from a woman younger than 45 who had been exposed to COVID-19.

The CDR3 protein is CASSLGPGQGASNTGELFF. CDR3 nucleotide sequence: TGCGCCAGCAGCTTGGGACCCGGACAGGGGGCATCGAACACCGGGGAGCTGTTTTTT. The chain couples TRBV5-1 to TRBJ2-2; 11 bases are a match to TRBD1. The germline V gene encodes CDR1 SGHRS and CDR2 YFSETQ. Trimming removed 0 bases from V and 0 bases from J; junction bases left unmatched: 7. The CDR3 has 19 residues.

This chain connects TRBV5-1 to TRBJ1-1; TRBD1 matches 9 bases. Trimming removed 3 bases from V and 3 bases from J; junction bases left unmatched: 6. The CDR3 totals 15 residues. Germline V gives CDR1 SGHRS, CDR2 YFSETQ. The CDR3 spells CASSSGQGTDTEAFF. The CDR3 DNA is TGCGCCAGCAGCTCTGGACAGGGGACGGACACTGAAGCTTTCTTT.

The sample holds a few counts of this clone. The chain joins TRBV7-9 to TRBJ2-1; perhaps TRBD1 as D (6 bases). This CDR3 has 15 amino acids. V was clipped by 3 bases and J by 4 bases, with 13 bases between them. Germline lookup yields CDR1 SEHNR and CDR2 FQNEAQ (reference sequence). In DNA, the CDR3 is TGTGCCAGCAGCTTTCAGGGGCTGGGTTACAATGAGCAGTTCTTC. This sequence encodes CASSFQGLGYNEQFF.

Here the CDR3 DNA reads TGTGCCAGCACGGGAGCGGGGGGCTCAAACACCGGGGAGCTGTTTTTT. Amino acids: CASTGAGGSNTGELFF. The rearrangement uses TRBV3-1 (or the pseudogene TRBV3-2) and TRBJ2-2; 9 nucleotides align to TRBD2. The CDR3 totals 16 residues. Trimming cost V 7 bases and J 2 bases; bases outside gene matches: 8. Germline V gives CDR1 LGHDT, CDR2 YNNKEL (reference sequence).

J is TRBJ2-7 and V is TRBV6-2 or TRBV6-3, with unresolved D. CDR1 and CDR2 from the germline V gene are MNHEY and SVGEGT. With 5 bases removed from V and 5 bases from J, the gap between germline ends came to 7 bases. The CDR3 has 11 residues. The CDR3 DNA reads TGTGCCAGCAGTGACCGGGACGAGCAGTACTTC. The encoded protein is CASSDRDEQYF.

V is TRBV7-9 and J is TRBJ1-5, with TRBD1 identical over 7 bases. Germline CDR1 reads SEHNR; CDR2 reads FQNEAQ (reference sequence). Trimming at V came to 1 base and at J to 4 bases, leaving 4 bases not matched to a gene. The CDR3 covers 15 residues. The CDR3 protein is CASSLGGQVNQPQHF. DNA of the CDR3: TGTGCCAGCAGCTTAGGAGGACAGGTAAATCAGCCCCAGCATTTT.

The chain links TRBV11-2 to TRBJ2-1; D uncertain. Deletions cut 5 bases from V and 6 bases from J, with 8 bases between. CDR3 size: 12 residues. Germline lookup yields CDR1 SGHAT and CDR2 FQNNGV. CDR3 sequence: CASSPPSNEQFF. DNA for the CDR3: TGTGCCAGCAGCCCCCCTAGCAATGAGCAGTTCTTC. Full variable domain (rest looked up from reference TRBV11-2 and TRBJ2-1): EAGVAQSPRYKIIEKRQSVAFWCNPISGHATLYWYQQILGQGPKLLIQFQNNGVVDDSQLPKDRFSAERLKGVDSTLKIQPAKLEDSAVYLCASSPPSNEQFFGPGTRLTVL.

The chain links TRBV4-2 to TRBJ1-3; D not certain. V was trimmed by 4 bases and J by 4 bases, leaving 8 bases between them. CDR1 and CDR2 from the germline V gene are LGHNA and YNFKEQ. The CDR3 has 13 amino acids. The DNA for the CDR3 is TGTGCCAGCAGCCTCGGTGTCGGAAACACCATATATTTT. This gives the protein CASSLGVGNTIYF.

This clone was found a few times. The V gene is TRBV2, the J gene TRBJ1-6; 7 bases line up with TRBD1. V was clipped by 3 bases and J by 2 bases; unmatched bases: 10. Looked up from germline, CDR1 is SNHLY and CDR2 is FYNNEI. This CDR3 contains 18 residues. The CDR3 reads CASSDLAGGFTYNSPLHF. CDR3 DNA sequence: TGTGCCAGCAGTGACCTGGCAGGGGGATTCACCTATAATTCACCCCTCCACTTT.

The rearrangement uses TRBV7-2 and TRBJ2-1, with D maybe TRBD2 (6 bases). Trimming stripped 2 bases from V and 7 bases from J, with 18 bases between. This CDR3 region has 16 residues. Per germline, CDR1 SGHTA and CDR2 FQGNSA. The CDR3 nucleotides read TGTGCCAGCAGCTTAATGTCGACATCCGGGGGAAATGAGCAGTTCTTC. It specifies CASSLMSTSGGNEQFF.

V usage is TRBV29-1 and J usage is TRBJ2-5, with 11 nucleotides matching TRBD2. The V segment lost 5 bases and the J segment 1 base; nucleotides outside the gene matches: 9. CDR3 length equals 16 residues. Germline V lookup: CDR1 SQVTM, CDR2 ANQGSEA. CDR3: CSVLPRLAGRQETQYF. The CDR3 DNA sequence: TGCAGCGTTTTGCCGCGACTAGCGGGGCGCCAAGAGACCCAGTACTTC. The full variable domain, its missing parts supplied by reference TRBV29-1 and TRBJ2-5, is SAVISQKPSRDICQRGTSLTIQCQVDSQVTMMFWYRQQPGQSLTLIATANQGSEATYESGFVIDKFPISRPNLTFSTLTVSNMSPEDSSIYLCSVLPRLAGRQETQYFGPGTRLLVL.

The V and J genes are TRBV18 and TRBJ1-2; D gene unclear. V lost 3 bases, J lost 4 bases, and 6 bases lay in between. Germline V lookup: CDR1 KGHSH, CDR2 LQKENI. The CDR3 loop spans 12 amino acids. The CDR3 sequence is CASSPVGYGYTF. Written as DNA, the CDR3 is TGTGCCAGCTCACCGGTCGGCTATGGCTACACCTTC.

This clone was recorded once. This rearrangement joins TRBV18 to TRBJ1-2, with 11 bases lining up with TRBD1. From germline, CDR1 is KGHSH and CDR2 LQKENI. The length of the CDR3 is 15 residues. V gave up 3 bases and J gave up 5 bases; unmatched junction bases: 5. The CDR3 is CASSPPGTGGYGYTF. In DNA, the CDR3 is TGTGCCAGCTCACCCCCCGGGACAGGGGGATATGGCTACACCTTC.

V is TRBV24-1 and J is TRBJ1-5; D perhaps matches TRBD1 (6 bases). Between the trimmed V and J ends, which lost 5 bases and 4 bases, there was a span of 14 bases. The length of the CDR3 is 15 residues. CDR1 is KGHDR, CDR2 SFDVKD, per germline. DNA of the CDR3: TGTGCCACCAGTGTGGGCACAGGGAATAATCAGCCCCAGCATTTT. Protein product: CATSVGTGNNQPQHF.

The chain couples TRBV14 to TRBJ2-2; D unclear. Trimming removed 5 bases at V and 9 bases at J, with 16 bases between. Germline-derived CDR1 and CDR2 are SGHDN and FVKESK. The CDR3 spans 14 residues. The CDR3 region has the DNA TGTGCCAGCAGCACTGCCTATCCGATCAGGGAGCTGTTTTTT. Residues: CASSTAYPIRELFF.

J is TRBJ1-1 and V is TRBV9; no reliable D call. Deletions cut 3 bases from V and 5 bases from J, with 17 bases between. The CDR3 sequence is 15 residues long. Germline V gene sequence: CDR1 SGDLS, CDR2 YYNGEE. This CDR3 reads CASSGEVGSVTEAFF. The CDR3 nucleotides read TGTGCCAGCAGCGGGGAGGTTGGGTCGGTTACTGAAGCTTTCTTT.

This rearrangement joins TRBV6-2 or TRBV6-3 to TRBJ2-7, with a possible D match to TRBD1 (6 bases). Germline CDR1 reads MNHEY; CDR2 reads SVGEGT. V gave up 2 bases and J gave up 0 bases, with 8 bases separating them. The CDR3 consists of 14 residues. CDR3 residues: CASSYGDTSYEQYF. CDR3 in DNA: TGTGCCAGCAGTTACGGGGACACCTCCTACGAGCAGTACTTC.

V usage is TRBV2 and J usage is TRBJ1-6; D possibly corresponds to TRBD1 (6 bases). The length of the CDR3 is 16 residues. V lost 6 bases and J 11 bases, leaving 23 bases between the germline ends. The germline V gene has CDR1 SNHLY and CDR2 FYNNEI. The CDR3 nucleotides read TGTGCCAGCAGCAACGGCCAGGGAGGGGAGGGGGCACCCCTCCACTTT. Translation: CASSNGQGGEGAPLHF. Variable domain in full (rest from reference TRBV2 and TRBJ1-6): EPEVTQTPSHQVTQMGQEVILRCVPISNHLYFYWYRQILGQKVEFLVSFYNNEISEKSEIFDDQFSVERPDGSNFTLKIRSTKLEDSAMYFCASSNGQGGEGAPLHFGNGTRLTVT.

The table lists this clone with a count of one. J is TRBJ1-1 and V is TRBV4-1, with 7 bases aligning to TRBD1. The CDR3 covers 15 residues. Germline assignment: CDR1 MGHRA and CDR2 YSYEKL. V dropped 5 bases and J dropped 4; count of bases not matched to a gene: 10. The CDR3 region is CASSLNIDRATEAFF. In DNA, the CDR3 is TGCGCCAGCAGCTTAAACATAGACAGGGCCACTGAAGCTTTCTTT.

This clone was found many times. The chain employs TRBV13 and TRBJ2-4; 7 nucleotides align to TRBD1. There are 16 residues in the CDR3. The V gene end was trimmed by 5 bases and the J gene end by 3 bases; junction bases not matched to a gene: 10. CDR1 and CDR2 from the germline V gene are PRHDT and FYEKMQ (reference sequence). CDR3 nucleotide sequence: TGTGCCAGCAGCCTAAGACAGGGAGATCTCAAAAACATTCAGTACTTC. Its translation is CASSLRQGDLKNIQYF.

The rearrangement joins TRBV2 to TRBJ2-1; possible D gene TRBD2, 5 bases. The ends were cut back, 7 bases at V and 6 bases at J, with 19 bases in the middle. Germline CDR1 is SNHLY and CDR2 is FYNNEI. The CDR3 length is 15 residues. In DNA form, the CDR3 reads TGTGCCAGCATCCCGATTCCGGGGTCCATCAATGAGCAGTTCTTC. This encodes CASIPIPGSINEQFF.

Note on this clone: It is unclear where the CDR3 begins or ends on the DNA, so no DNA is shown, and the CDR3 is as TCRdb lists it. The CDR3 loop is CASSTSGSNQPQHF. V is TRBV7-8 and J is TRBJ1-5. The germline V gene has CDR1 SGHVS and CDR2 FQNEAQ. The CDR3 spans 14 residues, counting both ends.

The rearrangement links TRBV25-1 to TRBJ1-1, with D possibly TRBD1 on 5 matching bases. CDR3 length: 14 residues. Deletions cut 6 bases from V and 2 bases from J, with 13 bases between. Germline loops: CDR1 MGHDK, CDR2 SYGVNS. Here the CDR3 DNA reads TGTGCCAGCAGCCCCCGACAGACAAACACTGAAGCTTTCTTT. Encoded protein: CASSPRQTNTEAFF. The variable domain in full, with the rest retrieved from reference TRBV25-1 and TRBJ1-1, is EADIYQTPRYLVIGTGKKITLECSQTMGHDKMYWYQQDPGMELHLIHYSYGVNSTEKGDLSSESTVSRIRTEHFPLTLESARPSHTSQYLCASSPRQTNTEAFFGQGTRLTVV.

V and J are TRBV3-1 (or the pseudogene TRBV3-2) and TRBJ1-2; 7 bases fit TRBD1. The CDR3 spans 13 residues. The germline V gene encodes CDR1 LGHDT and CDR2 YNNKEL (reference sequence). V trimming: 4 bases; J trimming: 7 bases; junction bases outside the gene matches: 6. As DNA, the CDR3 is TGTGCCAGCAGCCGTGGACAGGATTCTGGCTACACCTTC. Its protein product is CASSRGQDSGYTF.

The chain is built from TRBV6-5 and TRBJ2-5; the D gene is possibly TRBD2 (6 bases). Trimming cost V 6 bases and J 2 bases, with 13 bases left between them. Per the germline V gene, CDR1 is MNHEY and CDR2 is SVGAGI. The CDR3 is made up of 14 amino acids. CDR3 sequence reads: CASSSTGRQETQYF. CDR3 in DNA: TGTGCCAGCAGCTCCACCGGGAGACAAGAGACCCAGTACTTC.

This chain connects TRBV9 to TRBJ2-7; a weak D match, TRBD1 (6 bases). The ends were cut back, 0 bases at V and 9 bases at J, with 22 bases in the middle. This CDR3 is built from 16 residues. Germline lookup yields CDR1 SGDLS and CDR2 YYNGEE. Written as DNA, the CDR3 is TGTGCCAGCAGCGTAGGCGTTAGCAGCAGGGGTGACGTGCAGTACTTC. Residues: CASSVGVSSRGDVQYF.

The chain has TRBV5-1 and TRBJ1-5; D is undetermined. V lost 0 bases and J 4 bases, leaving 11 bases between the germline ends. The CDR3 extends over 15 amino acids. CDR1 and CDR2 from the germline V gene are SGHRS and YFSETQ. The CDR3 DNA reads TGCGCCAGCAGCTTGGAAGTCGGAGGGAATCAGCCCCAGCATTTT. It is translated as CASSLEVGGNQPQHF. Full variable domain (missing parts from reference TRBV5-1 and TRBJ1-5): KAGVTQTPRYLIKTRGQQVTLSCSPISGHRSVSWYQQTPGQGLQFLFEYFSETQRNKGNFPGRFSGRQFSNSRSEMNVSTLELGDSALYLCASSLEVGGNQPQHFGDGTRLSIL.

The chain has TRBV5-1 and TRBJ2-2; perhaps TRBD2 as D (5 bases). CDR3 size: 15 residues. Germline CDR1 SGHRS, CDR2 YFSETQ. V was trimmed by 0 bases and J by 3 bases, leaving 9 bases between them. The CDR3 region is CASSLGRWDTGELFF. The CDR3 DNA reads as TGCGCCAGCAGCTTGGGGAGGTGGGACACCGGGGAGCTGTTTTTT. The full variable domain, its missing parts supplied by reference TRBV5-1 and TRBJ2-2, is KAGVTQTPRYLIKTRGQQVTLSCSPISGHRSVSWYQQTPGQGLQFLFEYFSETQRNKGNFPGRFSGRQFSNSRSEMNVSTLELGDSALYLCASSLGRWDTGELFFGEGSRLTVL.

The chain joins TRBV3-1 (or the pseudogene TRBV3-2) to TRBJ2-3; D is unresolved. V lost 1 base, J lost 7 bases, and 12 bases lay in between. Germline V lookup: CDR1 LGHDT, CDR2 YNNKEL (reference sequence). This CDR3 is built from 14 residues. The CDR3 loop is CASSQGSAVNTQYF. Here the CDR3 DNA reads TGTGCCAGCAGCCAAGGGTCGGCGGTAAATACGCAGTATTTT.

The chain recombines TRBV6-6 with TRBJ1-2; 7 nucleotides line up with TRBD1. This CDR3 spans 15 amino acids. The V and J ends lost 0 bases and 7 bases, in that order; junction bases with no gene match: 8. Germline assignment: CDR1 MNHNY and CDR2 SVGAGI (reference sequence). The DNA of the CDR3 is TGTGCCAGCAGTTACTCGCAGGGGGTGTTACCTGGCTACACCTTC. Its translation is CASSYSQGVLPGYTF.